This paragraph covers one T cell receptor (beta chain) sequence. Exclusion of a patient followed from autoimmune disease history or systemic immunosuppression. The data belong to a study of OX40 agonist ivuxolimab in advanced cancers. On the study more broadly: Six ivuxolimab dose levels, 0.01 to 10 mg/kg, were given intravenously every 2 weeks.

The protocol was immunoSEQ multiplex PCR, while the TCRdb copy is restricted to in-frame clones and leaves out a portion. In the table there are approximately 87,000 clones, about 92% of which are singletons. Sequences were derived from CD4+ or CD8+ T cells sorted from blood, sampled in a trial of the OX40 agonist ivuxolimab. The receptor was isolated from an adult with an advanced solid tumor such as melanoma, head and neck, liver or kidney cancer.

CDR3 residues: CASSLEEETQYF. The CDR3 DNA reads as TGTGCCAGCAGCTTAGAGGAGGAGACCCAGTACTTC. The chain is built from TRBV13 and TRBJ2-5; D not certain. Germline V gene data show CDR1 as PRHDT and CDR2 as FYEKMQ (reference sequence). There are 12 residues in the CDR3. V shed 1 base and J shed 5 bases, with 5 bases lying between them.